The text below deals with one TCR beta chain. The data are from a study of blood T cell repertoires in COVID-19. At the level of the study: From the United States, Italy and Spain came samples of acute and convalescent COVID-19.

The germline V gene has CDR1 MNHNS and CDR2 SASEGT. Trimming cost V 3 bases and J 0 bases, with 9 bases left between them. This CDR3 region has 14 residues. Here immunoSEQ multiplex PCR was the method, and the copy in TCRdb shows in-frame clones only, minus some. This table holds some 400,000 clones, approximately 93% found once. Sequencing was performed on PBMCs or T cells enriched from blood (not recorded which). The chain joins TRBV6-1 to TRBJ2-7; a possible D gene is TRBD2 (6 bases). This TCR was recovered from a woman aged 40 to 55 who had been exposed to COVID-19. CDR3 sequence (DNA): TGTGCCAGCAGTGAGGGAGGAGGCTCCTACGAGCAGTACTTC. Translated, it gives CASSEGGGSYEQYF.